These 4 T cell receptor beta chains were sequenced from one sample in a study of T-cell memory formation after mild COVID-19. TCRdb called the 5' RACE reads again in MiXCR, with one record for every CDR3 protein. The data hold roughly 150,000 distinct CDR3 sequences, with about 14% observed a single time. The sequencing sample was made of PBMCs or a T cell subset sorted from them (not recorded which). The source of these receptors is an adult woman who had mild COVID-19 (a few samples of this study predate the infection). Cell type and time point are not known.

This chain joins TRBV24-1 and TRBJ2-1; 11 bases agree with TRBD2. This CDR3 contains 13 residues. V gave up 9 bases and J gave up 5 bases; unmatched junction bases: 2. The germline V gene has CDR1 KGHDR and CDR2 SFDVKD. CDR3 DNA: TGTGCCACCGGACTAGCGGGCCACAATGAGCAGTTCTTC. Its protein is CATGLAGHNEQFF.

The rearrangement links TRBV4-1 to TRBJ2-1; D remains unclear. The CDR3 contains 15 residues. CDR1 MGHRA and CDR2 YSYEKL come from the germline V gene. V dropped 1 base and J dropped 1 base, with 8 bases sitting between them. For the CDR3, the DNA is TGCGCCAGCAGCCAAGTAGAAAATTCCTACAATGAGCAGTTCTTC. Translation: CASSQVENSYNEQFF.

This clonotype was counted between two and nine times. The chain joins TRBV9 to TRBJ2-7; D may be TRBD1 (6 bases). Germline V gene sequence: CDR1 SGDLS, CDR2 YYNGEE. This CDR3 region has 15 residues. V shed 0 bases and J shed 0 bases, with 10 bases lying between them. DNA for the CDR3: TGTGCCAGCAGCGTAGGGACAGCCAGCTCCTACGAGCAGTACTTC. It translates to CASSVGTASSYEQYF.

The gene calls are TRBV2 and TRBJ2-3, with D perhaps TRBD1 or TRBD2 (6 bases each). Trimming cost V 4 bases and J 2 bases, with 7 bases left between them. Germline V gene lookup returns CDR1 SNHLY and CDR2 FYNNEI. The CDR3 is 13 residues long. The CDR3 DNA sequence: TGTGCCAGCAGTGCGGGGGCCACAGATACGCAGTATTTT. Translating gives CASSAGATDTQYF. Drawing the rest from reference TRBV2 and TRBJ2-3, the complete variable domain is EPEVTQTPSHQVTQMGQEVILRCVPISNHLYFYWYRQILGQKVEFLVSFYNNEISEKSEIFDDQFSVERPDGSNFTLKIRSTKLEDSAMYFCASSAGATDTQYFGPGTRLTVL.